This T cell receptor beta chain was recovered during a study of cytomegalovirus exposure and HLA in healthy donors. Findings of the study overall: In a later analysis, CMV-associated beta chains were mostly HLA-associated, it appeared.

Worth noting for this clone: Antigen specificity is unknown.

Germline V gives CDR1 MDHEN, CDR2 SYDVKM. The V and J ends lost 7 bases and 9 bases respectively, with 13 bases between them. The CDR3 spans 12 residues. Researchers ran the PCR with 60 Vbeta and 13 Jbeta primers. This table comes from immunoSEQ multiplex PCR, and its TCRdb copy is limited to in-frame clones, with some not included. The profile shows some 91,000 clones, around 74% of them singletons. The sample was PBMCs. The chain is built from TRBV28 and TRBJ1-5, with a tentative D call TRBD1 (6 bases). The TCR comes from a man aged 35-49 years in good health and CMV-seropositive. The DNA of the CDR3 is TGTGCCAGCACCACATGGGGGCGGCCCCAGCATTTT. Its protein is CASTTWGRPQHF. Combining the CDR3 with reference TRBV28 and TRBJ1-5 gives the whole variable domain DVKVTQSSRYLVKRTGEKVFLECVQDMDHENMFWYRQDPGLGLRLIYFSYDVKMKEKGDIPEGYSVSREKKERFSLILESASTNQTSMYLCASTTWGRPQHFGDGTRLSIL.